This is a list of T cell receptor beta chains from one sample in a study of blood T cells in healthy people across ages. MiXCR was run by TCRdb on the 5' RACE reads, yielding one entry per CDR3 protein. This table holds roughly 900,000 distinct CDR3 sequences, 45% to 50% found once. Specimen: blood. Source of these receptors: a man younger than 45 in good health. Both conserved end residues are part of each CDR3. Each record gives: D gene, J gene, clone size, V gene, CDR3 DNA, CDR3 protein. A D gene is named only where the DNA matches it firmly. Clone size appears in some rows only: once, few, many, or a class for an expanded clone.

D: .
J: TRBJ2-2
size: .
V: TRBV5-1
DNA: TGCGCCAGCAGCACACAGGGTCTTGGCACCGGGGAGCTGTTTTTT
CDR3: CASSTQGLGTGELFF

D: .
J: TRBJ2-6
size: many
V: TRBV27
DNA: TGTGCCAGCAGTTTAGGAGGTTCTGTCTCTGGGGCCAACGTCCTGACTTTC
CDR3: CASSLGGSVSGANVLTF

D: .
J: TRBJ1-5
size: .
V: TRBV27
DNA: TGTGCCAGCAGGCTAGGGAAGAGCAATCGGCCCCAGCATTTT
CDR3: CASRLGKSNRPQHF

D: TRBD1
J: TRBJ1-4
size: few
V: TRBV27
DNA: TGTGCCAGCAGTCCCCGACAGGGGGATAATGAAAAACTGTTTTTT
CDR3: CASSPRQGDNEKLFF

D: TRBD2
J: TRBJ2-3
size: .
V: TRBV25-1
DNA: TGTGCCAGCAGTGAAATCGGAGCGGGGAGGAGGGATACGCAGTATTTT
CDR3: CASSEIGAGRRDTQYF

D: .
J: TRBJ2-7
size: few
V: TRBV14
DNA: TGTGCCAGCAGCCAAGATTGGGGGCGCAGGTCGGTCATCCACGAGCAGTACTTC
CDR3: CASSQDWGRRSVIHEQYF

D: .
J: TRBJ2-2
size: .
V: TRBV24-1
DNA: TGTGCCACAAGCAGTCGATACACCGGGGAGCTGTTTTTT
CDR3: CATSSRYTGELFF

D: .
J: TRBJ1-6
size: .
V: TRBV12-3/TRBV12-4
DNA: TGTGCCAGCACACGGGGGGCGAATTCACCCCTCCACTTT
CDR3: CASTRGANSPLHF

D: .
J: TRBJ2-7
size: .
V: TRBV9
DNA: TGTGCCAGCAGCAAATATTCCACCGGGACTGCTTCCTACGAGCAGTACTTC
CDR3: CASSKYSTGTASYEQYF

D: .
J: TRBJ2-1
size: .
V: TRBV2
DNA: TGTGCCAGTAGGGACGAAAACAATGAGCAGTTCTTC
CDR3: CASRDENNEQFF

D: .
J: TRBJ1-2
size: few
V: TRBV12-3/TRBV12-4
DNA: TGTGCCAGCAGCCCCATAACAGGGTACTATGGCTACACCTTC
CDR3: CASSPITGYYGYTF

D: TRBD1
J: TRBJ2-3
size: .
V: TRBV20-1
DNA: TGCAGTGCCCCGGGACAGGGAACCCACGAGCAGTATTTT
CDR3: CSAPGQGTHEQYF

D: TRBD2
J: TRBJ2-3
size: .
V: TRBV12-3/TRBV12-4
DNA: TGTGCCAGCGCCTCCGGGCTAGCGGCCACCCTTACGCAGTATTTT
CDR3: CASASGLAATLTQYF

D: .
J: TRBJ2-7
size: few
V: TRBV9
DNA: TGTGCCAGCAGCGTATCGCCGGAAACCTACGAGCAGTACTTC
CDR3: CASSVSPETYEQYF

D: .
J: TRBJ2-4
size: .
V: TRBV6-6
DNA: TGTGCCAGCACTATGCAGGGTGCGGACATTCAGTACTTC
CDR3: CASTMQGADIQYF

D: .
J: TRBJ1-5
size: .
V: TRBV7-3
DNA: TGTGCCAGCAGCTTAACGGGCGTTATAGGACAGAAAAGGCCCCAGCATTTT
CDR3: CASSLTGVIGQKRPQHF

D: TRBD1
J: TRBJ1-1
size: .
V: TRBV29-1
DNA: TGCAGCGTCCGGGACAGGGATTCTTGGGCTTTCTTT
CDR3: CSVRDRDSWAFF

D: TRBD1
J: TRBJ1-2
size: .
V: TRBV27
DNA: TGTGCCAGCAGTTTTCATCCGGCAGGGGGCGACTACACCTTC
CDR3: CASSFHPAGGDYTF

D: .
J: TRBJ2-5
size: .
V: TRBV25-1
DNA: TGTGCCAGTGCCGTAATAACGGGCTTGGGGGAGACCCAGTACTTC
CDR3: CASAVITGLGETQYF

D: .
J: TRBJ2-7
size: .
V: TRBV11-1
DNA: TGTGCCAGCAGCGCCGACGGACGATTGGACGAGCAGTACTTC
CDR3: CASSADGRLDEQYF

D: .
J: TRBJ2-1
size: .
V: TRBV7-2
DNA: TGTGCCAGCAGTAAGACTGTAAGTAAGCAGTTCTTC
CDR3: CASSKTVSKQFF

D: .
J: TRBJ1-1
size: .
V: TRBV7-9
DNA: TGTGCCAGCAGCTTAGGAGTTGGGGTAGGGACTGAAGCTTTCTTT
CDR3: CASSLGVGVGTEAFF

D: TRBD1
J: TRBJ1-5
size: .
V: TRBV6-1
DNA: TGTGCCAGCAGTCCCCCCCCGCAGGGGGTATCGGGCAATCAGCCCCAGCATTTT
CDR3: CASSPPPQGVSGNQPQHF

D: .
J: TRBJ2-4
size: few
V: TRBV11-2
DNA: TGTGCCAGCAGCCCCACTCTCCCGGGCAAAAACATTCAGTACTTC
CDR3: CASSPTLPGKNIQYF

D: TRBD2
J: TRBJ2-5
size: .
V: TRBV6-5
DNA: TGTGCCAGCAGTTATGGACTAGCAGGGACCCAGTACTTC
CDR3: CASSYGLAGTQYF

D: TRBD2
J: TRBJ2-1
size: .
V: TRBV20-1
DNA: TGCAGTGCTAGAAACCCGGGACTAGCGGGGGATGAGCAGTTCTTC
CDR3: CSARNPGLAGDEQFF

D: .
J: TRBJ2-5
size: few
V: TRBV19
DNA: TGTGCCAGCCGGGACCTCTATCAAGAGACCCAGTACTTC
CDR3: CASRDLYQETQYF

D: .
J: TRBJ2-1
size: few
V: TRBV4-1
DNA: TGCGCCAGCAGCCAACAAGTGGGCGGGCCCTACAATGAGCAGTTCTTC
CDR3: CASSQQVGGPYNEQFF

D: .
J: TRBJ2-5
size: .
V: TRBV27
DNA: TGTGCCAGCAGTCCCCTCAGGCAGACCCAGTACTTC
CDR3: CASSPLRQTQYF

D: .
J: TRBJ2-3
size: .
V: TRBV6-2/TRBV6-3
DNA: TGTGCCAGCAGTTACTCTGCCGCCGGGGTATATGACACAGATACGCAGTATTTT
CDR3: CASSYSAAGVYDTDTQYF

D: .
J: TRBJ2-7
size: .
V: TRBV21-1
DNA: TGTGCCAGCAGCAACCGACAGGGGAGATCCTACGAGCAGTACTTC
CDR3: CASSNRQGRSYEQYF

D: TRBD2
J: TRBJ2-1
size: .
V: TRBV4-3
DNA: TGCGCCAGCAGCCAAGATTCCTCGCGGGGGGGCCGAAATGAGCAGTTCTTC
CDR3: CASSQDSSRGGRNEQFF

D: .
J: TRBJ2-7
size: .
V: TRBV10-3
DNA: TGTGCCATCAGTGACCAAGACAGGCCCACCTACGAGCAGTACTTC
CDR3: CAISDQDRPTYEQYF

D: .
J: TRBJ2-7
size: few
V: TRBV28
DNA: TGTGCCACCTTTGGGGACACCCTGGGCGAGCAGTACTTC
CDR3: CATFGDTLGEQYF

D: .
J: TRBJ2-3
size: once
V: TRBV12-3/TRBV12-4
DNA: TGTGCCAGCAGAGAACAGGGGAGTACTAGCACAGATATGCAGTATTTT
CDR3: CASREQGSTSTDMQYF

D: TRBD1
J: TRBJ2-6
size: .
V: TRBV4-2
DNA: TGTGCCAGCAGCCAAGCGGGGACAGCCTCTGGGGCCAACGTCCTGACTTTC
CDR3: CASSQAGTASGANVLTF

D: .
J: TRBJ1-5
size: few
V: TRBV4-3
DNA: TGCGCCAGCAGCCAAGCAGGCGGAAGAAATCAGCCCCAGCATTTT
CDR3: CASSQAGGRNQPQHF

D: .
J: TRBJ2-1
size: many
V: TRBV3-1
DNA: TGTGCCAGCAGCCAAGAGAGGAATGAGCAGTTCTTC
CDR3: CASSQERNEQFF

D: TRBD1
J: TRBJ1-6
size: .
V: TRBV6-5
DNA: TGTGCCAGCAGTTACTCGGGACAGATTACCGGGATTTCACCCCTCCACTTT
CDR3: CASSYSGQITGISPLHF

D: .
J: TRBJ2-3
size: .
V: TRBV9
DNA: TGTGCCAGCAGCCCGAATTGGGGCACAGATACGCAGTATTTT
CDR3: CASSPNWGTDTQYF

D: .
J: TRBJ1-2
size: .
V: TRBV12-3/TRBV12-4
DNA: TGTGCCAGCAGTTTTTTGGAGTCGCATGGCTACACCTTC
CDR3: CASSFLESHGYTF

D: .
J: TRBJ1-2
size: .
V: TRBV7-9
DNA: TGTGCCAGCAGTCGCAGGGACGTCTATGGCTACACCTTC
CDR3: CASSRRDVYGYTF